One and the same sample provided the 9 T cell receptor beta chains below, sequenced in a study of control samples from healthy donors and cancer patients. The assay was immunoSEQ multiplex PCR, and TCRdb's table has in-frame clones only and misses some. The sample lists just under 65,000 clones, roughly 85% occurring once. Material: blood. The receptor source for this set is a man aged 35 to 55 in good health.

The J gene is TRBJ2-7, the V gene TRBV25-1, with 11 positions matching TRBD2. The CDR3 is 16 amino acids. CDR1 and CDR2 (germline): MGHDK, SYGVNS. V lost 3 bases to trimming and J lost 3 bases; unmatched junction nucleotides: 7. CDR3: CASSDLGTSGSYEQYF. Written as DNA, the CDR3 is TGTGCCAGCAGTGACCTGGGGACTAGCGGCAGCTACGAGCAGTACTTC.

The rearrangement joins TRBV24-1 to TRBJ2-5, with 7 bases aligning to TRBD1. Per the germline V gene, CDR1 is KGHDR and CDR2 is SFDVKD. V lost 4 bases and J lost 6; bases outside the gene matches: 7. The CDR3 totals 14 residues. For the CDR3, the DNA is TGTGCCACCAGTGAACCAGGGGGTGGGAAGACCCAGTACTTC. It is translated as CATSEPGGGKTQYF.

The chain is built from TRBV28 and TRBJ2-2, with D possibly being TRBD2 (6 bases). Germline V CDR1 and CDR2: MDHEN, SYDVKM. V lost 4 bases to trimming and J lost 1 base, with 10 bases between them. The CDR3 runs to 15 residues. The CDR3 protein is CASSSDYRNTGELFF. Here the CDR3 DNA reads TGTGCCAGCAGTTCGGACTACCGGAACACCGGGGAGCTGTTTTTT.

In regard to this clone: One end of the junction does not line up with germline, which may come from a read error. The chain combines TRBV7-2 with TRBJ2-7; a possible D gene is TRBD1 (6 bases). The germline V gene has CDR1 SGHTA and CDR2 FQGNSA. The CDR3 consists of 14 residues. CDR3 sequence: CVSSFAGTLYEQYF. The CDR3 DNA reads TGTGTCAGCAGCTTTGCCGGGACACTTTACGAGCAGTACTTC. The complete variable domain, with remaining parts taken from reference TRBV7-2 and TRBJ2-7, reads GAGVSQSPSNKVTEKGKDVELRCDPISGHTALYWYRQSLGQGLEFLIYFQGNSAPDKSGLPSDRFSAERTGGSVSTLTIQRTQQEDSAVYLCVSSFAGTLYEQYFGPGTRLTVT.

The chain links TRBV5-5 to TRBJ2-3, with D unresolved. The CDR3 is 16 residues long. Trimming took 1 base from V and 2 from J, leaving 14 bases between them. Per the germline V gene, CDR1 is SGHKS and CDR2 is YYEKEE (reference sequence). CDR3 sequence reads: CASSLIVAAITDTQYF. CDR3 nucleotides: TGTGCCAGCAGCTTGATAGTAGCCGCAATCACAGATACGCAGTATTTT.

The V call is TRBV5-5, the J call TRBJ1-3; maybe TRBD1 (6 bases). Germline V gene sequence: CDR1 SGHKS, CDR2 YYEKEE (reference sequence). Trimming stripped 2 bases from V and 9 bases from J, with 9 bases between. The CDR3 has 12 amino acids. CDR3 loop: CASSFTGTTIYF. Written as DNA, the CDR3 is TGTGCCAGCAGCTTTACAGGGACCACCATATATTTT.

The chain is built from TRBV5-1 and TRBJ1-1; no definite D call. CDR1 is SGHRS and CDR2 is YFSETQ in the germline V gene. CDR3 length: 15 residues. V was pared by 4 bases and J by 0 bases, with 13 bases between. For the CDR3, the DNA is TGCGCCAGCAGCCCCTGGGCCAACATGAACACTGAAGCTTTCTTT. Protein sequence: CASSPWANMNTEAFF.

The genes are TRBV29-1 and TRBJ2-7; D unclear. Trimming removed 4 bases from V and 0 bases from J, with 19 bases in between. The length of the CDR3 is 16 residues. Germline lookup yields CDR1 SQVTM and CDR2 ANQGSEA. DNA of the CDR3: TGCAGCGTTGCTTGGTGGTCACAAAGGAGCTCCTACGAGCAGTACTTC. Its translation: CSVAWWSQRSSYEQYF.

The chain links TRBV6-2 or TRBV6-3 to TRBJ1-5, with 8 bases aligning to TRBD1. Germline CDR1 reads MNHEY; CDR2 reads SVGEGT. J was trimmed by 6 bases and V by 2 bases; bases with no gene match: 3. CDR3 size: 14 residues. The CDR3 bases are TGTGCCAGCAGTTACCAGGGGGCGAGTCAGCCCCAGCATTTT. It specifies CASSYQGASQPQHF.